The T cell receptor beta chain under discussion was sequenced for a study of vaccination and CD4 T cells after COVID-19. Sequenced with the Oncomine TCR Beta short-read assay was DNA taken from cultured CD4+ T cells. In TCRdb, the PCR reads were re-called with MiXCR into one record per CDR3 protein. The sample shows tens of thousands of distinct CDR3 sequences, about 39% of them seen only once. CDR1 and CDR2 (germline): LNHDA, SQIVND (reference sequence). The V segment lost 6 bases and the J segment 5 bases; nucleotides outside the gene matches: 5. The CDR3 totals 13 residues. This clonotype has only one observation. Its matching antigen is unknown. The treatment was: approximately nine-day PBMC culture with coronavirus spike peptide pools or control peptides (ViraFEST assay).

The receptor's source is a human donor who had recovered from COVID-19. Sequencing used CD4+ T cells from blood, cultured in vitro. The chain has TRBV19 and TRBJ2-7, with 9 bases lining up with TRBD1. CDR3 sequence reads: CASRQWDRDEQYF. CDR3 DNA sequence: TGTGCCAGTAGACAATGGGACAGGGACGAGCAGTACTTC.